This is a list of T cell receptor beta chains from one sample in a study of shared clonotypes between healthy human individuals. Profiled with immunoSEQ multiplex PCR; TCRdb holds only in-frame clones, not every one. The sample records approximately 100,000 clones, roughly two thirds being singletons. The sequenced sample was memory CD8+ T cells sorted from blood. The receptors were gathered from a man aged 25-45 years in good health. Both conserved end residues are part of each CDR3. A D gene is named only where the DNA matches it firmly. Rows give clone size only sometimes, using once, few, many, or a class for an expanded clone.

D	V	J	size	CDR3	DNA
TRBD2	TRBV11-2	TRBJ2-3	few	CASSLSPLAGGPEDTQYF	TGTGCCAGCAGCTTAAGCCCCTTAGCGGGAGGGCCGGAAGATACGCAGTATTTT
-	TRBV2	TRBJ2-7	-	CASRRGRLTDSYEQYF	TGTGCCAGCAGGCGGGGGCGACTAACCGACTCCTACGAGCAGTACTTC
-	TRBV7-9	TRBJ2-3	many	CASSRSQSSTDTQYF	TGTGCCAGTTCAAGATCACAGAGTAGCACAGATACGCAGTATTTT
-	TRBV6-1	TRBJ2-6	-	CASSETSGANVLTF	TGTGCCAGCAGTGAAACCTCTGGGGCCAACGTCCTGACTTTC
TRBD2	TRBV10-1	TRBJ2-1	-	CASSELGGPGDEQFF	TGCGCCAGCAGTGAGTTGGGAGGGCCAGGCGATGAGCAGTTCTTC
TRBD2	TRBV10-2	TRBJ2-7	-	CASSVLAGKGEQYF	TGCGCCAGCAGTGTACTAGCGGGTAAGGGCGAGCAGTACTTC
TRBD2	TRBV4-2	TRBJ2-7	-	CASSQVWAGANEQYF	TGTGCCAGCAGCCAAGTTTGGGCGGGAGCGAACGAGCAGTACTTC
-	TRBV2	TRBJ2-5	once	CASKESQSGRETQYF	TGTGCCAGCAAAGAATCCCAGAGTGGGAGGGAGACCCAGTACTTC
-	TRBV2	TRBJ2-7	-	CASLRGYEQYF	TGTGCCAGCTTAAGGGGATACGAGCAGTACTTC
-	TRBV28	TRBJ2-7	-	CASSLPNSYEQYF	TGTGCCAGCAGTCTTCCCAACTCCTACGAGCAGTACTTC
TRBD2	TRBV29-1	TRBJ2-1	-	CSVEVPLAGGLYNEQFF	TGCAGCGTTGAAGTTCCGTTAGCGGGAGGCCTCTACAATGAGCAGTTCTTC
-	TRBV19	TRBJ2-7	-	CASKGTKQYF	TGTGCCAGTAAGGGAACAAAGCAGTACTTC
-	TRBV7-9	TRBJ1-4	few	CASSYRVATNEKLFF	TGTGCCAGCAGCTACAGGGTTGCAACTAATGAAAAACTGTTTTTT
-	TRBV5-8	TRBJ1-5	-	CASSLDPDTRNDNQPQHF	TGTGCCAGCAGCTTGGACCCGGACACCCGAAACGACAATCAGCCCCAGCATTTT
-	TRBV28	TRBJ2-7	-	CATADRIGEQYF	TGTGCCACCGCGGACAGAATAGGCGAGCAGTACTTC
-	TRBV7-9	TRBJ2-7	-	CASSLTGPYEQYF	TGTGCCAGCAGCTTGACCGGCCCCTACGAGCAGTACTTC
-	TRBV9	TRBJ2-3	-	CASSLAASTDTQYF	TGTGCCAGCAGTCTAGCAGCTTCCACAGATACGCAGTATTTT
-	TRBV2	TRBJ2-7	-	CASSEQGTYEQYF	TGTGCCAGCAGTGAACAGGGAACCTACGAGCAGTACTTC
TRBD1	TRBV6-1	TRBJ2-3	many	CASSEAPGGADTQYF	TGTGCCAGCAGTGAAGCGCCAGGGGGCGCAGATACGCAGTATTTT
-	TRBV2	TRBJ2-1	-	CASSPRAGPNEQFF	TGTGCCAGCAGCCCAAGGGCAGGACCCAATGAGCAGTTCTTC
TRBD2	TRBV4-1	TRBJ2-7	-	CASSQVGTSYEQYF	TGCGCCAGCAGCCAAGTCGGGACTAGTTACGAGCAGTACTTC
-	TRBV7-2	TRBJ1-2	-	CASSGGGPGVLVTSGYTF	TGTGCCAGCAGCGGAGGGGGTCCCGGGGTTTTGGTTACGAGTGGCTACACCTTC
TRBD2	TRBV6-1	TRBJ2-1	-	CASSLLGGYNEQFF	TGTGCCAGCAGTCTCCTGGGGGGGTACAATGAGCAGTTCTTC
TRBD1	TRBV6-5	TRBJ1-2	-	CASSWNSGQAYGYTF	TGTGCCAGCAGTTGGAACTCGGGACAGGCCTATGGCTACACCTTC
-	TRBV6-1	TRBJ1-2	-	CATLRTVADGYTF	TGTGCCACCCTCCGGACGGTCGCGGATGGCTACACCTTC
TRBD2	TRBV7-2	TRBJ2-2	-	CASSHGTSGRRTGELFF	TGTGCCAGCAGCCACGGGACTAGCGGGAGGAGAACCGGGGAGCTGTTTTTT
TRBD2	TRBV19	TRBJ2-2	-	CASSMLRLAGSGGGELFF	TGTGCCAGTAGTATGCTGCGTCTAGCGGGATCAGGCGGCGGGGAGCTGTTTTTT